These 8 T cell receptor beta chains came from one sample sequenced in a study of shared clonotypes between healthy human individuals. The repertoire was sequenced with immunoSEQ multiplex PCR; TCRdb's copy has only in-frame clones and lacks some. This sample has approximately 2,000,000 clones; 80% to 95% occur once, and the top ten carry around 0.38%. The sequenced sample was naive CD4+ T cells from PBMCs. Subset of the sample: CD45RA+ positively selected. Receptor source: a man aged 18 to 30 in good health. Some clones in this sample may be carry-over from other donors' samples.

The chain combines TRBV12-5 with TRBJ2-2; no clear D gene. The germline V gene encodes CDR1 LGHNT and CDR2 FRNRAP. There are 13 residues in the CDR3. V was clipped by 1 base and J by 5 bases, with 5 bases between them. CDR3 in DNA: TGTGCTAGTGGTTTGGGCACAACCGGGGAGCTGTTTTTT. Protein sequence: CASGLGTTGELFF.

In regard to this clone: At the DNA level, this CDR3 is encoded by other sequences in the same sample as well. V gene TRBV28 combines with J gene TRBJ2-1; D remains unclear. The length of the CDR3 is 11 residues. CDR1 is MDHEN, CDR2 SYDVKM, per germline. The V gene lost 5 bases and the J gene lost 10 bases, with 9 bases spanning the gap. CDR3 amino acids: CASSPSGEQFF. DNA for the CDR3: TGTGCCAGCAGTCCATCGGGCGAGCAGTTCTTC. The whole variable domain, filled in from reference TRBV28 and TRBJ2-1, reads DVKVTQSSRYLVKRTGEKVFLECVQDMDHENMFWYRQDPGLGLRLIYFSYDVKMKEKGDIPEGYSVSREKKERFSLILESASTNQTSMYLCASSPSGEQFFGPGTRLTVL.

The rearrangement links TRBV10-1 to TRBJ1-1; D uncertain. This CDR3 has 10 residues. The germline gives CDR1 WNHNN, CDR2 SYGVQD (reference sequence). Deletions cut 8 bases from V and 3 bases from J, with 4 bases between. CDR3 in DNA: TGCGCCAGCTTTTACACTGAAGCTTTCTTT. This gives the protein CASFYTEAFF.

This chain links TRBV5-6 with TRBJ2-5; maybe TRBD1 (6 bases). The CDR3 is 15 amino acids. Germline lookup yields CDR1 SGHDT and CDR2 YYEEEE. Deletions cut 0 bases from V and 4 bases from J, with 13 bases between. CDR3 in amino acids: CASSLAWGPRETQYF. CDR3 in DNA: TGTGCCAGCAGCTTGGCGTGGGGGCCTAGAGAGACCCAGTACTTC.

The rearrangement links TRBV20-1 to TRBJ2-5; 7 nucleotides align to TRBD2. This CDR3 has 11 residues. CDR1 DFQATT and CDR2 SNEGSKA come from the germline V gene (reference sequence). Written as DNA, the CDR3 is TGCCGGGGGAGGGACCAAGAGACCCAGTACTTC. Its translation: CRGRDQETQYF.

This clone was seen more than once but under ten times. The rearrangement uses TRBV27 and TRBJ2-3; 7 bases line up with TRBD2. This CDR3 has 15 amino acids. Germline V gives CDR1 MNHEY, CDR2 SMNVEV (reference sequence). The V and J ends lost 6 bases and 2 bases, in that order; junction bases with no gene match: 8. In DNA, the CDR3 is TGTGCCAGCAGCTCTAGCGGTCCTTACACAGATACGCAGTATTTT. This translates into CASSSSGPYTDTQYF.

This chain uses TRBV28 with TRBJ1-2; 9 nucleotides align to TRBD1. The germline gives CDR1 MDHEN, CDR2 SYDVKM. The CDR3 is 13 residues long. V shed 7 bases, J shed 14 bases, and the junction held 14 bases outside the gene matches. CDR3 in DNA: TGTGCCAGCACCCAACCCTTCCGGGACAGGGTAACCTTC. Translation gives CASTQPFRDRVTF.

The chain combines TRBV27 with TRBJ2-3, with D possibly being TRBD2 (6 bases). This CDR3 has 12 amino acids. The ends were cut back, 7 bases at V and 8 bases at J, with 13 bases in the middle. Germline CDR1 reads MNHEY; CDR2 reads SMNVEV (reference sequence). CDR3: CASTTPGGTQYF. The CDR3 nucleotides are TGTGCCAGCACAACTCCCGGGGGTACGCAGTATTTT.